This TCR beta chain is drawn from a study of blood T cell repertoires in COVID-19. Across the whole study: Collection of acute and convalescent COVID-19 samples took place in the United States, Italy and Spain. Sources were T cells, B-cell-depleted T cells, or PBMCs; the material itself was cDNA or gDNA.

Study processing details: Quantification of nucleated cells was approximated via reference gene primer amplification. Sequencing used immunoSEQ multiplex PCR; TCRdb keeps in-frame clones, though not all of them. D and trimming come from the DNA, and the V and J calls and clone size come from that table. This table has approximately 300,000 clones, 80% to 90% appearing once. Germline CDR1 reads MNHEY; CDR2 reads SMNVEV (reference sequence). This CDR3 contains 18 residues. V lost 4 bases and J lost 4, with 25 bases in between. This chain uses TRBV27 with TRBJ1-2; D is unclear. The sequenced material came from peripheral blood. This clonotype was obtained from a woman aged 35 to 49 with acute or convalescent COVID-19. This CDR3 is CASSSFLPPEVSPYGYTF. Here the CDR3 DNA reads TGTGCCAGCAGTTCTTTTCTACCTCCTGAGGTATCTCCCTATGGCTACACCTTC.